The 8 T cell receptor beta chains listed next were all sequenced from one sample in a study of T cells in Graves' hyperthyroidism and ophthalmopathy. Amplified TCR beta CDR3 regions came from RNA transcripts. The TCR CDR3 first-round RT-PCR relied on the HTBI primer set. TCRdb recomputed calls from the multiplex PCR reads with MiXCR, one row per CDR3 protein. The sample yields roughly 400,000 distinct CDR3 sequences, over 12% seen once. Sequencing was performed on blood. Every receptor here comes from a man aged 50-60 years with Graves' ophthalmopathy.

This clonotype has a single count. A much larger clone sits a single nucleotide away, making a read error possible. The chain is built from TRBV12-3 or TRBV12-4 and TRBJ2-7, with D perhaps matching TRBD1 (6 bases). The CDR3 sequence is 12 residues long. V was trimmed by 8 bases and J by 2 bases, leaving 10 bases between them. CDR3 bases: TGTGCCAGCGGGGGCCCTGCCTACGAGCAGTACTTC. Protein sequence: CASGGPAYEQYF.

The sample holds a few counts of this clonotype. The rearrangement uses TRBV4-1 and TRBJ2-7; perhaps D is TRBD1 or TRBD2 (5 bases each). The CDR3 runs 15 residues. Germline lookup yields CDR1 MGHRA and CDR2 YSYEKL. V was shortened by 3 bases and J by 3 bases, with 15 bases between the two germline ends. CDR3 region: CASSHPAWGSYEQYF. CDR3 DNA: TGCGCCAGCAGCCACCCGGCATGGGGGAGCTACGAGCAGTACTTC.

This clonotype appeared many times. This chain uses TRBV29-1 with TRBJ2-5; TRBD2 matches 13 bases. Germline CDR1 is SQVTM and CDR2 is ANQGSEA. CDR3 size: 16 residues. V lost 8 bases to trimming and J lost 2 bases; unmatched junction nucleotides: 11. CDR3 nucleotides: TGCAGCACGTCGGGGACTAGCGGGACCGAACAAGAGACCCAGTACTTC. It specifies CSTSGTSGTEQETQYF.

This clonotype was observed at least ten times. The V call is TRBV3-1, the J call TRBJ1-1, with D maybe TRBD1 (5 bases). The CDR3 is 13 amino acids. The ends were cut back, 7 bases at V and 5 bases at J, with 14 bases in the middle. Germline assignment: CDR1 LGHDT and CDR2 YNNKEL (reference sequence). Here the CDR3 DNA reads TGTGCCAGCAACCAGGGCAAGGGAACTGAAGCTTTCTTT. Amino acids: CASNQGKGTEAFF.

The genes are TRBV12-3 or TRBV12-4 and TRBJ2-5; possibly TRBD2 for D (6 bases). The V and J ends lost 6 bases and 5 bases respectively, with 13 bases between them. The CDR3 consists of 13 residues. The CDR3 sequence is CASRRREKETQYF. CDR3 in DNA: TGTGCCAGCAGGCGTCGGGAGAAGGAGACCCAGTACTTC.

This clonotype was found many times. The genes are TRBV11-2 and TRBJ2-7; D is possibly TRBD1 (6 bases). Trimming left V 1 base short and J 4 bases short, with 14 bases between. Germline loops: CDR1 SGHAT, CDR2 FQNNGV. This CDR3 spans 15 amino acids. The CDR3 coding sequence is TGTGCCAGCAGCTTAGGCCCGGGACACCTATACGAGCAGTACTTC. It codes for CASSLGPGHLYEQYF.

This clonotype came up many times. This rearrangement joins TRBV30 to TRBJ2-7; TRBD1 agrees at 10 bases. This CDR3 spans 13 amino acids. Germline trimming cut 5 bases from V and 4 bases from J; bases unmatched to any gene: 5. CDR1 and CDR2 from the germline V gene are GTSNPN and SVGIG (reference sequence). Here the CDR3 reads CAWDRDRGYEQYF. CDR3 nucleotide sequence: TGTGCCTGGGACCGGGACAGGGGTTACGAGCAGTACTTC. The variable domain in full, with the rest retrieved from reference TRBV30 and TRBJ2-7, is SQTIHQWPATLVQPVGSPLSLECTVEGTSNPNLYWYRQAAGRGLQLLFYSVGIGQISSEVPQNLSASRPQDRQFILSSKKLLLSDSGFYLCAWDRDRGYEQYFGPGTRLTVT.

This clonotype was found a few times. The rearrangement uses TRBV29-1 and TRBJ1-3, with TRBD1 as a possible D gene (6 bases). There are 14 residues in the CDR3. The germline V gene has CDR1 SQVTM and CDR2 ANQGSEA. V was shortened by 4 bases and J by 0 bases, with 10 bases between the two germline ends. DNA for the CDR3: TGCAGCGTTGGACAGGCAGTCTCTGGAAACACCATATATTTT. Its translation is CSVGQAVSGNTIYF.